This TCR beta chain was retrieved from a study of T cells after yellow fever vaccination. Study-level results: A large majority of primary-vaccination clones showed up again after the booster (about 96% CD4, 85% to 90% CD8).

Turning to this clonotype: The target antigen is unknown.

TCRdb independently ran MiXCR on the 5' RACE reads; one entry per CDR3 protein. The data show 200,000 to 300,000 distinct CDR3 sequences, 13% seen once. CDR1 and CDR2 (germline): DFQATT, SNEGSKA (reference sequence). V shed 3 bases and J shed 4 bases, with 9 bases lying between them. The CDR3 is 13 residues long. This receptor was obtained from a man aged 25-40 years who received the YFV17D yellow fever vaccine. The source was CD4+ T cells sorted from PBMCs, collected 45 days after the yellow fever booster vaccination. The genes are TRBV20-1 and TRBJ2-2, with D uncertain. The CDR3 bases are TGCAGTGCTAGCCTAGTGCGCACCGGGGAGCTGTTTTTT. Amino acid sequence: CSASLVRTGELFF.